The present entry profiles one TCR beta chain with its context. Its antigen remains unidentified. Nothing much larger sits one base from this clone, and base qualities are not available. The library was made by the immunoSEQ multiplex PCR assay. A mixture of 60 forward primers for TCR Vbeta segments and 13 reverse primers for TCR Jbeta segments was used in the multiplex PCR. Amplification of the CDR3 region of rearranged TCR beta genes was performed with a multiplex PCR assay on genomic DNA. Amplified TCR beta libraries were sequenced as 87-base-pair reads on the Illumina HiSeq System. As for how the authors treated the data: In a later analysis, some 80 million unique TCR beta chains were counted across the 650 to 700 repertoires, and roughly 9.9 million of these chains were shared by at least two donors. A nearest-neighbor algorithm error-corrected the raw reads and collapsed the reads into unique sequences, merging closely related sequences to remove PCR and sequencing errors. To assign V, D and J gene segments, CDR3 sequences were aligned to IMGT reference sequences. Each retained sequence needed at least a six-nucleotide match to both a V gene segment and a J gene segment. Rearrangements were classified as productive when the CDR3 lacked stop codons and remained in frame with V and J, and all other rearrangements were classified as non-productive. Following IMGT convention, CDR3 was defined as the stretch from the second conserved V-encoded cysteine to the conserved J-encoded phenylalanine. Sequences without an unambiguous match to a single V gene segment were excluded from the earlier analysis of a few hundred of the donors. An earlier analysis of about 590 of the donors classified V segments as functional when productive rearrangements were above 56.7% and as segregating when the standard deviation between donors was above 5%. To diagnose cytomegalovirus status from the catalog of TCR beta chain sequences, a statistical classification framework was built. In a later analysis, TCR nucleotide sequences were compared against IMGT/GENE-DB human TR gene sequences so that V and J genes could be assigned. Using the TCRdist pipeline, a later analysis assigned CDR3 sequences along with most-parsimonious VDJ recombination scenarios. A later analysis defined each TCR beta chain by its CDR3 amino acid sequence plus V-gene family, and excluded reads lacking a unique V-gene family. To address suspected cross-contamination and a sequencing artifact, a later analysis removed 592 highly shared, low-generation-probability nucleotide sequences. A later analysis calculated a clonal expansion index for each public chain from normalized within-repertoire ranks of inferred template counts. In a later analysis, generation probabilities were computed using a VDJ recombination model fitted to out-of-frame rearrangements, and the results were checked against IGoR. In a later analysis, TCR-TCR, TCR-HLA and TCR-CMV co-occurrence was scored with hypergeometric tests, and a repertoire-size bias correction was applied to TCR pairs. To estimate false discovery rates, a later analysis permuted the HLA or CMV assignments 20 times. In a later analysis, co-occurring TCRs were grouped using DBSCAN, with TCRdist sequence similarity added in when clustering inside HLA-allele-positive subsets. Repertoires with fewer than 30,000 or more than 120,000 public chains, plus five repertoires with anomalous nucleotide sharing, were excluded from co-occurrence clustering. Drawn from immuneACCESS, this table holds only the in-frame rearrangements with V and J called that TCRdb kept. Clones are partly lost; checked studies trace under half to an unresolved V gene and leave the rest unexplained. The V and J calls and clone size were taken over from that table, and D and trimming were inferred from the DNA. Present in this sample are about 94,000 clones, around 66% of which were seen just once. Of the sample, about 3.9% falls within the top ten clones.

In total, roughly 670 healthy bone marrow donors made up the cohort. Cohort members were all nominally healthy when sampled, although unrecorded immune exposures were likely present. The donor tested CMV seronegative, placing the donor among the approximately 400 seronegative members of the cohort. Every donor gave a peripheral blood sample, and the peripheral blood mononuclear cells from that sample were used for TCR beta sequencing. The Qiagen DNeasy Blood Extraction Kit was used to extract genomic DNA from the blood cell samples. The record originates from a study of cytomegalovirus exposure and HLA in healthy donors (dated by TCRdb to the late 2010s). Regarding the research as a whole: An earlier analysis of about 530 of the donors reported approximately 260 Gb of sequence data and about 120 million unique TCR beta sequences obtained from around 190 million T cells. Both class I and class II loci were covered by HLA typing, at four-digit resolution. The study profiled the T cell repertoires of about 720 subjects by immunosequencing and related them to cytomegalovirus serostatus. Among the roughly 380 genotyped donors, 81% belonged to the genetic ancestry cluster associated with self-reported Caucasian donors. Among around 400 genotyped donors of the cohort, an average of roughly 230,000 unique TCR beta nucleotide sequences was sequenced per donor, of which about 19% were non-productive. Approximately 310 gigabases of sequencing data and roughly 81 million unique TCR sequences made up an early release that covered approximately 620 HLA-typed donors. Along with the approximately 650-subject first cohort, a separate validation cohort of more than 90 different subjects was used. All discovery cohort repertoires had been generated using a single sequencing platform. In the later analysis, no new phenotypic data were used to find candidate immune exposures; instead, reliance was placed on TCR beta sequences and their occurrence across donors. An earlier analysis of 587 of the donors applied high-throughput TCR beta sequencing to assess whether each TCR beta V gene segment acted as functional or pseudogenic. In a later genetic analysis, genome-wide SNP genotypes for about three fifths of the roughly 670 donors were used, and that subset was treated as a discovery cohort. About five DR-DQ haplotypes were handled as single units for association and clustering, since linkage in the cohort was strong. Donor age, sex, ethnicity and CMV serostatus were compiled together with the repertoire data. The study was designed to test whether signatures of past pathogen exposure could be identified by cataloging public T cell receptors. The number of donors typed differed by locus, with roughly 629-640 for A, B, C, DRB1 and DQB1, over 500 for DQA1, about 610 for DPA1, and 400 to 490 for DPB1. In a later analysis, previously published TCR beta repertoires from 666 donors were re-analyzed and high-resolution HLA genotyping was added so that TCR occurrence patterns could be studied. The study combined high-throughput TCR immunosequencing, statistical association of individual TCRs with disease status, and machine learning to predict cytomegalovirus infection status. Study-wide conclusions, independent of this receptor: An association between a missense DCLRE1C variant and V-gene and J-gene trimming of TCR beta chains was found in a later genetic analysis and replicated in an independent cohort. A few of the identified cytomegalovirus-associated TCR beta chains were confirmed in vitro to be specific for cytomegalovirus antigens. In an earlier analysis of several hundred of the donors, most TCR beta V segments were observed in productive rearrangements about 87% or about 30% of the time, broadly matching IMGT annotations. Correlated functional status among segregating V segments might be attributable to linkage disequilibrium, but an unknown experimental factor could not be ruled out. Assigning TCR associations to individual alleles was difficult when HLA alleles, especially DR and DQ, strongly co-occurred. A later analysis reported that several top co-occurrence clusters appeared linked to parvovirus B19, influenza, CMV and Epstein-Barr virus. CMV serostatus was the only immune exposure information available for the cohort. A later analysis found that HLA-associated TCR beta chains were more clonally expanded and had lower generation probabilities than equally common non-associated chains. In a later analysis, more than 15,000 TCR beta sequences were associated with specific HLA alleles at a false discovery rate of 0.05. Across donors, most TCR sequences were observed very rarely, whereas some public TCRs were present in many individuals. The classifier was reported to diagnose cytomegalovirus status with high specificity and sensitivity in both the original cohort and the validation cohort. A further reported finding was that TCR beta sequences accurately predicted the HLA-A and HLA-B alleles for most subjects in the first cohort. Presence/absence analyses assumed roughly uniform sequencing depth across donors, an assumption that may not hold. It was suggested by the authors that the approach could potentially be generalized to other disease states and immunological phenotypes. Because the 87-base-pair reads could not distinguish some IMGT-functional V segments, including TRBV6-2 and TRBV6-3, those segments were excluded. Because HLA typing was unavailable for some donors at each locus, only the typed subset was used in association tests. Because counts were too low, roughly 17 rarely observed V segments, including chromosome 9 orphons, were left out of the earlier analysis of over 550 of the donors. A later analysis found that most CMV-associated TCR beta chains appeared HLA-restricted, with HLA associations seemingly driven largely by CMV exposure. Compared with the roughly 600-donor mean, donors in an Asian-associated ancestry cluster had fewer N-insertions in productive TCRs, according to a later genetic analysis. In this cohort, only TCR beta chains were sequenced, and detectable features were limited by the absence of alpha or paired-chain data. In a later analysis, TCR association rates were found to vary across HLA loci, with the most associated TCRs seen for DRB1 alleles and the fewest for HLA-C alleles. The study listed 164 TCR beta chains as associated with cytomegalovirus. A group of highly shared sequence variants was considered likely to be a technical artifact of the sequencing pipeline.

V lost 0 bases and J lost 2 bases; the stretch between them is 10 bases long. Including cysteine and phenylalanine, the CDR3 has 14 amino acids. The only DNA kept is the CDR3, 42 bases in frame from the first base. For CDR1 and CDR2, the germline V gene (reference sequence) lists GTSNPN and SVGIG. The chain employs TRBV30 and TRBJ1-2, with TRBD1 tentatively as D gene (5 bases match). The specimen was PBMCs. This TCR came from a man younger than 45 in good health and CMV-seronegative. The CDR3 sequence is CAWSVTGVNYGYTF. The DNA sequence is as follows: TGTGCCTGGAGTGTAACAGGCGTCAACTATGGCTACACCTTC.